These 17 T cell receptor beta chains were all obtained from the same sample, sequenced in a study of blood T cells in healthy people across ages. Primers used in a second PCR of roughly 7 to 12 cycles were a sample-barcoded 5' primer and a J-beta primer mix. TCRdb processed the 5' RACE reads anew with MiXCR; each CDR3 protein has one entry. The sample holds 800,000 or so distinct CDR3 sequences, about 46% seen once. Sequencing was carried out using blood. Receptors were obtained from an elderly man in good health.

The CDR3 is CASSSFPQLLAYEQYF. The CDR3, as DNA: TGTGCCAGCAGCTCTTTCCCCCAGCTATTAGCCTACGAGCAGTACTTC. The chain uses TRBV7-8 and TRBJ2-7; no firm D call. V lost 4 bases and J lost 2, with 18 bases in between. This CDR3 contains 16 residues. Looked up from germline, CDR1 is SGHVS and CDR2 is FQNEAQ.

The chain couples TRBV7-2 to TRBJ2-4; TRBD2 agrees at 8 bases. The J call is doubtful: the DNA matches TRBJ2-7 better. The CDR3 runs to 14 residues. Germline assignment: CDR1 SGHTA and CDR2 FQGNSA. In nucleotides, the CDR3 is TGTGCCAGCAGTTTCGGGGGGGGCGGGTACGAGCAGTACTTC. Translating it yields CASSFGGGGYEQYF.

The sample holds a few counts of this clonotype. The DNA for the CDR3 is TGCGCCAGCAGTCAAAGGGGGGAGGGCCCTTACGAGCAGTACTTC. This codes for CASSQRGEGPYEQYF. The chain combines TRBV5-1 with TRBJ2-7, with D maybe TRBD2 (7 bases). CDR3 length: 15 amino acids. Looked up from germline, CDR1 is SGHRS and CDR2 is YFSETQ. Trimming removed 5 bases at V and 4 bases at J, with 19 bases between.

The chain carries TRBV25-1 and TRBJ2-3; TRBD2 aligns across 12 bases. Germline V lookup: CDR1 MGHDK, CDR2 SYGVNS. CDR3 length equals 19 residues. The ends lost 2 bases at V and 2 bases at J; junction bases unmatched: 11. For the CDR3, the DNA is TGTGCCAGCAGTGAACCCTCTAGCGGGAGGGCCCGTATCACAGATACGCAGTATTTT. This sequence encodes CASSEPSSGRARITDTQYF.

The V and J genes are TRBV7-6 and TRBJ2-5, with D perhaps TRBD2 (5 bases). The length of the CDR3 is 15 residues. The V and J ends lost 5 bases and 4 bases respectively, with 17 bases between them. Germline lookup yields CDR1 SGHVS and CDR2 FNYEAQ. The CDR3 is CASSQEVGSLETQYF. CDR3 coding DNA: TGTGCCAGCAGCCAAGAGGTTGGGAGTTTAGAGACCCAGTACTTC.

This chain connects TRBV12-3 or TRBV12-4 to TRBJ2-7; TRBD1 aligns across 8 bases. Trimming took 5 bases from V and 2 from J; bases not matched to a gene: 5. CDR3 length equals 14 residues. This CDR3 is CASSQDRATYEQYF. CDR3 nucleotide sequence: TGTGCCAGCAGTCAGGACAGGGCGACCTACGAGCAGTACTTC.

The CDR3 coding sequence is TGTGCCAGCAGCGTATCTCAGGGAAGCAATGAGCAGTTCTTC. This translates into CASSVSQGSNEQFF. The V and J genes are TRBV7-3 and TRBJ2-1, with D possibly matching TRBD1 (5 bases). Trimming left V 5 bases short and J 6 bases short, with 14 bases between. In germline, CDR1 is SGHTA, CDR2 FQGTGA. This CDR3 region has 14 residues.

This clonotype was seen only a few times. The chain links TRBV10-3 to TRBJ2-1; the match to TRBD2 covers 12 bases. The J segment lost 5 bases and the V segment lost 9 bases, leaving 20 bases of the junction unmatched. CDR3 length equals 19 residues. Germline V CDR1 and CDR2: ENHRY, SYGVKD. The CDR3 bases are TGTGCCATACTCCCGCCGGGACTAGCGGGTCTAGCTCTACACAATGAGCAGTTCTTC. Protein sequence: CAILPPGLAGLALHNEQFF.

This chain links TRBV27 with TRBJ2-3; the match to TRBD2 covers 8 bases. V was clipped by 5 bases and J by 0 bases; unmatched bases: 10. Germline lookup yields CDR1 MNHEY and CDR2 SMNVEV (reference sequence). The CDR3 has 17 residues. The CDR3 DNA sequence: TGTGCCAGCAGTCCCCTCGGACTAGCACCTAGCACAGATACGCAGTATTTT. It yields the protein CASSPLGLAPSTDTQYF.

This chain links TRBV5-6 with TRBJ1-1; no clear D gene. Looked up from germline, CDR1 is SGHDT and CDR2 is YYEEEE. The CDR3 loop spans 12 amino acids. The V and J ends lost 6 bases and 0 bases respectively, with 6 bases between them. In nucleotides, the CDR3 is TGTGCCAGCACTCTAATGAACACTGAAGCTTTCTTT. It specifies CASTLMNTEAFF.

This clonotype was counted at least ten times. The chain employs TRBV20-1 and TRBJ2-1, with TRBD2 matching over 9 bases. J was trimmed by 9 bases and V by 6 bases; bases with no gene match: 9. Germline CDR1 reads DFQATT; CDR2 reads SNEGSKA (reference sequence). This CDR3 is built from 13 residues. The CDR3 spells CSAGLAVVIEQFF. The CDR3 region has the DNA TGCAGTGCGGGACTAGCTGTGGTTATTGAGCAGTTCTTC.

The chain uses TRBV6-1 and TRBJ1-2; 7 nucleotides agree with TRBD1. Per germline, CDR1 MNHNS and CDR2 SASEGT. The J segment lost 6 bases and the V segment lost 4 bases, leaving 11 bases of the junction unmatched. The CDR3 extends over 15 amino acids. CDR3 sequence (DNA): TGTGCCAGCAGTGGAGGGACAGCCGGAGGTCATGGCTACACCTTC. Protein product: CASSGGTAGGHGYTF.

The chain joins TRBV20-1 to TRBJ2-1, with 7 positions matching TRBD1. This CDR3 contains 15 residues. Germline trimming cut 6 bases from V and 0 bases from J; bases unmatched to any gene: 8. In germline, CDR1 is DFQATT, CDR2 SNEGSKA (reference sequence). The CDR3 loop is CSATTTGSSYNEQFF. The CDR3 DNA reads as TGCAGTGCCACTACGACAGGGAGCTCCTACAATGAGCAGTTCTTC.

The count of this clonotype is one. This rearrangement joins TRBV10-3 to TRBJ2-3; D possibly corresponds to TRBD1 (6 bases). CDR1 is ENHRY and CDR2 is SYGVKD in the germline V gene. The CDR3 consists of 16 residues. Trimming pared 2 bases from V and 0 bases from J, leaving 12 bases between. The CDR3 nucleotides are TGTGCCATCAGTGAGAATAGAGGGGGAAGCACAGATACGCAGTATTTT. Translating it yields CAISENRGGSTDTQYF.

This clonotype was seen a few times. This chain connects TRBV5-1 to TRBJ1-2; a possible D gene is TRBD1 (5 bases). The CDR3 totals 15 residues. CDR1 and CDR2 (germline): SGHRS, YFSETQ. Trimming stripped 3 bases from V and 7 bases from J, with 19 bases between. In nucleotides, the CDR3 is TGCGCCAGCAGCTGGGCGCCAGGGAGTCCCCTTGGCTACACCTTC. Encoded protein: CASSWAPGSPLGYTF.

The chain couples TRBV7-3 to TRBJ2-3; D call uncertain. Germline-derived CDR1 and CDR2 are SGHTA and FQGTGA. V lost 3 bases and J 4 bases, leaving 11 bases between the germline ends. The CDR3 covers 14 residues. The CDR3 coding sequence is TGTGCCAGCAGCTTCAACATAGGGTCAGATACGCAGTATTTT. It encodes CASSFNIGSDTQYF.

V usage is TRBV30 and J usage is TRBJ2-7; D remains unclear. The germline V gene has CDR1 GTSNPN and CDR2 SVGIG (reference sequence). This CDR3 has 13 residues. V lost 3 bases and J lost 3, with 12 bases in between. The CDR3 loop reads CAWSVALNYEQYF. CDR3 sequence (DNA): TGTGCCTGGAGCGTTGCTCTAAACTACGAGCAGTACTTC.